What follows is one T cell receptor (beta chain) and its context. These data are taken from a study of blood T cell repertoires in COVID-19. Germline values: CDR1 MNHEY, CDR2 SVGEGT. With 5 bases clipped from V and 0 bases from J, the junction kept 10 bases outside the gene matches. The CDR3 length is 17 residues. Libraries were prepared by immunoSEQ multiplex PCR; TCRdb keeps only in-frame clonotypes and omits some of them. The table records some 340,000 clones, 90% of them present only once. The chain combines TRBV6-2 or TRBV6-3 with TRBJ1-5; 7 nucleotides match TRBD1. What was sequenced was PBMCs or T cells enriched from blood (not recorded which). This sequence was found in a woman younger than 45 who had been exposed to COVID-19. CDR3 loop: CASSPRGQPYSNQPQHF. The CDR3 region has the DNA TGTGCCAGCAGTCCCCGGGGACAGCCATATAGCAATCAGCCCCAGCATTTT.